This T cell receptor (beta chain) was profiled in a study of T cells after posttransplantation cyclophosphamide. A note on this clone: Its antigen remains unidentified. Distinct nucleotide sequences in the sample also encode this CDR3.

The study's findings and limits: Tissue-infiltrating T cells from skin or gut overlapped little with blood T cells. Donor-recipient repertoire similarity was low at 1-2 months, rising over year one. TRB clonality was highly associated with recipient CMV seropositivity and reactivation.

The table came from immunoSEQ multiplex PCR; TCRdb's copy has only in-frame clones and leaves some out. The sample lists about 6,800 clones, about 91% seen once, with 10% to 15% in the top ten. The CDR3 consists of 16 residues. Per the germline V gene, CDR1 is MDHEN and CDR2 is SYDVKM. V shed 0 bases and J 5 bases; nucleotides not matched to a gene: 6. A marrow graft followed busulfan-fludarabine conditioning, with cyclophosphamide on days +3 and +4. This sample comprised PBMCs, obtained approximately 190 weeks after allogeneic stem cell transplant with posttransplant cyclophosphamide. V gene TRBV28 combines with J gene TRBJ2-1, with TRBD2 matching 8 bases. This TCR was recovered from a female patient aged 50-65 years who received an allogeneic stem cell transplant from a related donor, was CMV-positive, and had no GVHD. The T cells may come from the graft donor. In nucleotides, the CDR3 is TGTGCCAGCAGTTTATGGACCGGGACTAGGAACAATGAGCAGTTCTTC. Residues: CASSLWTGTRNNEQFF.